A selection of T cell receptor beta chains follows, all from one sample in a study of blood T cell repertoires in COVID-19. Assay: immunoSEQ multiplex PCR; the TCRdb copy retains only in-frame clones and omits some. The table shows tens of thousands of clones, with under 85% occurring only once. Specimen: peripheral blood. The origin of the receptors is a man between 65 and 85 years old with acute or convalescent COVID-19. Both conserved end residues are part of each CDR3. The D gene is left open where the match is weak. Some rows mark clone size as missing; the rest say once, few, many or name a class of expanded clone.

TRBV27	13	NA	TRBJ2-1	NA	TGTGCCAGCAGTTTATCGAACCTATCTGAGCAGTTCTTC	CASSLSNLSEQFF
TRBV7-9	16	NA	TRBJ2-1	TRBD2	TGTGCCAGCAGCTCAGTCCTAGCGGGGGGGCACAATGAGCAGTTCTTC	CASSSVLAGGHNEQFF
TRBV5-1	18	NA	TRBJ1-1	TRBD1	TGCGCCAGCAGCTGGTGGCCTTTTGACAGGGAGCTGAACACTGAAGCTTTCTTT	CASSWWPFDRELNTEAFF
TRBV25-1	17	NA	TRBJ2-1	TRBD1	TGTGCCAGCAGTGGTATTTCCGGGGACAGGGTCTACAATGAGCAGTTCTTC	CASSGISGDRVYNEQFF
TRBV28	13	NA	TRBJ2-1	NA	TGTGCCAGCAGTCCCCCTGAGGCGTTTGAGCAGTTCTTC	CASSPPEAFEQFF
TRBV15	16	few	TRBJ2-3	NA	TGTGCCACCAGCAGAGCCCCCCTCAGGGGTGCAGATACGCAGTATTTT	CATSRAPLRGADTQYF
TRBV29-1	10	NA	TRBJ1-2	NA	TGCAGCGTTGAAGAGGGCGGCTACACCTTC	CSVEEGGYTF
TRBV19	15	NA	TRBJ2-7	TRBD2	TGTGCCAGTAGTATGGGAAAAGCGGGGCTCTACGAGCAGTACTTC	CASSMGKAGLYEQYF
TRBV3-1/TRBV3-2	17	NA	TRBJ2-7	TRBD1	TGTGCCAGCAGCCAAGCTTTTACAGGGGGCCTGACCTACGAGCAGTACTTC	CASSQAFTGGLTYEQYF
TRBV7-9	14	NA	TRBJ2-5	NA	TGTGCCAGCAGCTTAAACGAGATCCAAGAGACCCAGTACTTC	CASSLNEIQETQYF
TRBV7-7	15	NA	TRBJ2-2	TRBD2	TGTGCCAGCAGCTCGGAGCGGGGATTCACCGGGGAGCTGTTTTTT	CASSSERGFTGELFF
TRBV3-1/TRBV3-2	18	once	TRBJ1-5	NA	TGTGCCAGCGACCTGCGGAGAAGGGGGTTTAGCAATCGTCAGCCCCAGCATTTT	CASDLRRRGFSNRQPQHF
TRBV5-5	17	NA	TRBJ2-5	TRBD2	TGTGCCAGCAGCTTGGACCCTAGCGGGGGGGTGCAAGAGACCCAGTACTTC	CASSLDPSGGVQETQYF
TRBV7-2	14	NA	TRBJ2-2	NA	TGTGCCAGCAGCGCCCTGCAGGGTACCGGGGAGCTGTTTTTT	CASSALQGTGELFF
TRBV6-5	15	NA	TRBJ2-1	NA	TGTGCCAGCAGTCCCCGGGGTCTCTCCTACAATGAGCAGTTCTTC	CASSPRGLSYNEQFF
TRBV10-2	17	NA	TRBJ2-2	TRBD2	TGCGCCAGCACCGGGACTAGCGGGGGGGCGGTCACCGGGGAGCTGTTTTTT	CASTGTSGGAVTGELFF
TRBV5-4	17	NA	TRBJ2-2	NA	TGTGCCAGCAGCTTCGACATCGCAAACCCGAACACCGGGGAGCTGTTTTTT	CASSFDIANPNTGELFF
TRBV15	16	NA	TRBJ2-2	NA	TGTGCCACCAGCAGAGTCGCGCCGGGAAACACCGGGGAGCTGTTTTTT	CATSRVAPGNTGELFF
TRBV11-2	16	NA	TRBJ1-4	TRBD1	TGTGCCAGCAGCTATACCCCGGACAGGGGGCGAGGAAAACTGTTTTTT	CASSYTPDRGRGKLFF
TRBV18	14	NA	TRBJ2-7	NA	TGTGCCAGCTCACTGTCAGGGAAATCCTACGAGCAGTACTTC	CASSLSGKSYEQYF
TRBV11-2	15	few	TRBJ1-1	NA	TGTGCCAGCAGCTCGATCAGGGGCGAGAACACTGAAGCTTTCTTT	CASSSIRGENTEAFF
TRBV9	14	NA	TRBJ1-2	NA	TGTGCCAGCACAGGGCAACCAGCTAACTATGGCTACACCTTC	CASTGQPANYGYTF
TRBV3-1/TRBV3-2	12	once	TRBJ1-2	NA	TGTGCCAGCAGCCAAGGGACACTTGGCTACACCTTC	CASSQGTLGYTF
TRBV29-1	14	NA	TRBJ2-3	TRBD2	TGCAGCGAATCTAGCGGGGGAGCTACAGATACGCAGTATTTT	CSESSGGATDTQYF
TRBV13	14	NA	TRBJ1-2	NA	TGTGCCAGCAGCCCCGGGAGAGTTCGGTTTGGCTACACCTTC	CASSPGRVRFGYTF
TRBV18	13	NA	TRBJ2-7	NA	TGTGCCAGCTCACCATTTCCCAGGGACGAGCAGTACTTC	CASSPFPRDEQYF
TRBV6-1	15	NA	TRBJ2-7	TRBD1	TGTGCCAGCAGTGAAGCCGGGACAGGGGCCTACGAGCAGTACTTC	CASSEAGTGAYEQYF
TRBV5-8	15	few	TRBJ2-3	TRBD2	TGTGCCAGCAGCCCCGGTAGCGGGGGGGTTGATACGCAGTATTTT	CASSPGSGGVDTQYF
TRBV9	15	NA	TRBJ1-1	TRBD1	TGTGCCAGCAGCGCAAGACAGGGTTTGAACACTGAAGCTTTCTTT	CASSARQGLNTEAFF
TRBV9	16	NA	TRBJ2-3	TRBD2	TGTGCCAGCAGCGTAGGTAGCGGGATTAGCACAGATACGCAGTATTTT	CASSVGSGISTDTQYF
TRBV24-1	16	NA	TRBJ1-5	TRBD1	TGTGCCACCAGTGATACCGGGACAGGGGGCAATCAGCCCCAGCATTTT	CATSDTGTGGNQPQHF
TRBV10-3	13	NA	TRBJ2-7	NA	TGTGCCATCAGTGATGTCAGGGGAGACGAGCAGTACTTC	CAISDVRGDEQYF
TRBV3-1/TRBV3-2	18	NA	TRBJ2-1	TRBD1	TGTGCCAGCAGCCAAGTCCGTAGGGACAGGGGAGTCCACAATGAGCAGTTCTTC	CASSQVRRDRGVHNEQFF
TRBV10-1	15	NA	TRBJ2-7	TRBD1	TGCGCCAGCAGTGAGTCGACTCTGACAGGGTCCGAGCAGTACTTC	CASSESTLTGSEQYF
TRBV5-1	15	NA	TRBJ2-2	TRBD1	TGCGCCAGCAGCCCAGGGACAGCGAACACCGGGGAGCTGTTTTTT	CASSPGTANTGELFF
TRBV19	16	NA	TRBJ2-2	TRBD1	TGTGCCAGTACCCCCACAGGGACAGGGAACACCGGGGAGCTGTTTTTT	CASTPTGTGNTGELFF
TRBV11-2	17	NA	TRBJ2-2	TRBD2	TGTGCCAGCAGCTTAGGAGCGGGGGGTCCGAACACCGGGGAGCTGTTTTTT	CASSLGAGGPNTGELFF
TRBV5-1	16	few	TRBJ2-1	TRBD1	TGCGCCAGCAGCACCACAGGGGCCTATCCTTACAATGAGCAGTTCTTC	CASSTTGAYPYNEQFF
TRBV29-1	14	NA	TRBJ2-2	TRBD2	TGCAGCGTTGACTCTAGCGGGGTCACCGGGGAGCTGTTTTTT	CSVDSSGVTGELFF
TRBV19	14	NA	TRBJ2-3	TRBD1	TGTGCCTCGACCGGGACAGGGACCACAGATACGCAGTATTTT	CASTGTGTTDTQYF
TRBV7-8	13	NA	TRBJ1-1	NA	TGTGCCAGCAGCTTTGACATGAACACTGAAGCTTTCTTT	CASSFDMNTEAFF
TRBV5-4	14	NA	TRBJ2-3	NA	TGTGCCAGCAGCCCGGACTCCACGACAGATACGCAGTATTTT	CASSPDSTTDTQYF
TRBV19	17	NA	TRBJ1-5	TRBD1	TGTGCCAGTAGTATCCGGGGACAGGGTGTTCGGGATCAGCCCCAGCATTTT	CASSIRGQGVRDQPQHF
TRBV4-2	14	NA	TRBJ1-4	NA	TGTGCCAGCAGCCGGGCAATGGGCCGTGAAAAACTGTTTTTT	CASSRAMGREKLFF
TRBV29-1	13	NA	TRBJ2-3	TRBD1	TGCAGCGTGCCGGGACAGGGGGCATATACGCAGTATTTT	CSVPGQGAYTQYF
TRBV5-5	14	NA	TRBJ2-5	NA	TGTGCCAGCAGTTTGGGACACGTCCAAGAGACCCAGTACTTC	CASSLGHVQETQYF
TRBV10-3	15	NA	TRBJ2-3	TRBD2	TGTGCCATCAGTGAGCCGCGGGGGGGCCCAGATACGCAGTATTTT	CAISEPRGGPDTQYF